Presented here are 19 T cell receptor beta chains from one specimen sequenced in a study of Graves' ophthalmopathy and Graves' hyperthyroidism. RNA transcripts were the template, and TCR beta CDR3 regions were amplified from them. An opening RT-PCR round employed HTBI primers and preceded a second-round multiplex PCR. TCRdb reprocessed the multiplex PCR reads with MiXCR, giving one entry per CDR3 protein. This repertoire shows around 1,000,000 distinct CDR3 sequences, less than 45% found once; its top ten account for 11%. Sequences were obtained from peripheral blood or thyroid tissue (not recorded which). Source of these receptors: an adult man with Graves' hyperthyroidism.

Many counts were recorded for this clonotype. The chain combines TRBV15 with TRBJ2-7, with D uncertain. From germline, CDR1 is LNHNV and CDR2 YYDKDF (reference sequence). Deletions cut 1 base from V and 5 bases from J, with 15 bases between. The CDR3 loop spans 15 amino acids. The CDR3 here is CATSRAGYEADEQYF. The CDR3 DNA is TGTGCCACCAGCAGAGCGGGTTATGAGGCGGACGAGCAGTACTTC.

The chain uses TRBV29-1 and TRBJ1-5; TRBD1 is a possible D gene (6 bases). V was clipped by 6 bases and J by 6 bases, with 12 bases between them. CDR1 is SQVTM, CDR2 ANQGSEA, per germline. The CDR3 has 12 amino acids. For the CDR3, the DNA is TGCAGCGTAGCAGGGGACGTTCAGCCCCAGCATTTT. Amino acids: CSVAGDVQPQHF.

This clonotype was seen more than once but under ten times. CDR3: CASRTQGDREKLFF. CDR3 bases: TGTGCCAGCAGGACACAGGGAGATCGTGAAAAACTGTTTTTT. The J gene is TRBJ1-4, the V gene TRBV6-2 or TRBV6-3; D might be TRBD1 (6 bases). V gave up 6 bases and J gave up 7 bases, with 15 bases separating them. There are 14 residues in the CDR3. Looked up from germline, CDR1 is MNHEY and CDR2 is SVGEGT.

This clonotype was counted a few times. The J gene is TRBJ2-2, the V gene TRBV2; D possibly corresponds to TRBD1 (5 bases). The CDR3 is 13 residues long. Germline assignment: CDR1 SNHLY and CDR2 FYNNEI. Trimming left V 6 bases short and J 5 bases short, with 10 bases between. CDR3 DNA: TGTGCCAGCAGCAGGGTAGAAACCGGGGAGCTGTTTTTT. Its translation: CASSRVETGELFF.

The chain is built from TRBV29-1 and TRBJ2-7; TRBD2 aligns across 8 bases. The germline V gene encodes CDR1 SQVTM and CDR2 ANQGSEA. Trimming at V came to 3 bases and at J to 5 bases, leaving 9 bases not matched to a gene. The CDR3 runs to 14 residues. The CDR3 DNA follows: TGCAGCGTTGACGGGGGGGCCGCCTGGGACGAGCAGTACTTC. The encoded protein is CSVDGGAAWDEQYF.

This clonotype appeared a few times. The chain combines TRBV29-1 with TRBJ2-7, with no clear D. Trimming left V 1 base short and J 2 bases short, with 12 bases between. The CDR3 totals 14 residues. CDR1 SQVTM and CDR2 ANQGSEA come from the germline V gene. The CDR3 loop reads CSVEAVAAPYEQYF. In DNA form, the CDR3 reads TGCAGCGTTGAAGCAGTCGCGGCCCCCTACGAGCAGTACTTC.

The rearrangement joins TRBV5-6 to TRBJ1-2, with 7 bases that match TRBD1. After removal of 3 bases from V and 3 bases from J, the junction contained 5 bases not matched to a gene. The CDR3 is 14 residues long. CDR1 is SGHDT and CDR2 is YYEEEE in the germline V gene. CDR3 in DNA: TGTGCCAGCAGCTGGGGGACAGCCGACTATGGCTACACCTTC. Translated: CASSWGTADYGYTF.

In its sample, this clonotype was seen many times. The chain recombines TRBV20-1 with TRBJ1-5, with 9 bases lining up with TRBD1. Trimming took 2 bases from V and 4 from J; bases not matched to a gene: 12. This CDR3 region has 17 residues. In germline, CDR1 is DFQATT, CDR2 SNEGSKA (reference sequence). This CDR3 reads CSARPSLGTGSNQPQHF. The CDR3 coding sequence is TGCAGTGCTAGACCGAGTTTAGGGACAGGGAGTAATCAGCCCCAGCATTTT.

This chain joins TRBV12-3 or TRBV12-4 and TRBJ2-7, with TRBD2 matching 8 bases. The CDR3 has 15 residues. Trimming removed 3 bases from V and 2 bases from J; junction bases left unmatched: 6. The CDR3: CASSLKGRGAYEQYF. CDR3 sequence (DNA): TGTGCCAGCAGTTTGAAGGGGCGGGGGGCCTACGAGCAGTACTTC.

The rearrangement links TRBV14 to TRBJ1-4; D is unresolved. Looked up from germline, CDR1 is SGHDN and CDR2 is FVKESK. The length of the CDR3 is 13 residues. Between the trimmed V and J ends, which lost 1 base and 2 bases, there was a span of 2 bases. This chain's CDR3 is CASSQVTNEKLFF. CDR3 coding DNA: TGTGCCAGCAGCCAAGTCACTAATGAAAAACTGTTTTTT.

This clonotype was recorded many times. This chain uses TRBV29-1 with TRBJ2-7, with D perhaps TRBD1 or TRBD2 (6 bases each). Germline lookup yields CDR1 SQVTM and CDR2 ANQGSEA. The V end lost 5 bases, the J end lost 2 bases, and 19 bases lay between the germline ends. The CDR3 spans 15 residues. DNA for the CDR3: TGCAGCGTTCAGACACCAGGGGAGGTAACCTACGAGCAGTACTTC. Its translation is CSVQTPGEVTYEQYF.

As concerns this clonotype: The CDR3 does not close with the conserved phenylalanine or tryptophan, likely indicating a read error. The rearrangement links TRBV2 to TRBJ1-5, with TRBD1 matching 9 bases. Germline V lookup: CDR1 SNHLY, CDR2 FYNNEI. With V trimmed by 5 bases and J by 5 bases, 4 bases remained unmatched. The CDR3 totals 14 residues. CDR3 region: CASSPGQGHQPQHS. The CDR3 DNA is TGTGCCAGCAGTCCGGGACAGGGCCATCAGCCCCAGCATTCT.

The sample holds many counts of this clonotype. The chain links TRBV10-3 to TRBJ1-1; D is undetermined. The CDR3 totals 13 residues. V lost 3 bases to trimming and J lost 1 base, with 6 bases between them. From germline, CDR1 is ENHRY and CDR2 SYGVKD. CDR3 region: CAISEGQNTEAFF. Written as DNA, the CDR3 is TGTGCCATCAGTGAAGGTCAGAACACTGAAGCTTTCTTT.

This rearrangement joins TRBV2 to TRBJ1-1; 8 bases line up with TRBD1. The ends lost 6 bases at V and 9 bases at J; junction bases unmatched: 12. The CDR3 covers 14 residues. CDR1 is SNHLY and CDR2 is FYNNEI in the germline V gene. The CDR3 here is CASSAGGFGVKAFF. CDR3 bases: TGTGCCAGCAGCGCAGGGGGCTTCGGTGTGAAAGCTTTCTTT.

The chain is built from TRBV5-1 and TRBJ2-7, with D maybe TRBD1 (6 bases). Germline V CDR1 and CDR2: SGHRS, YFSETQ. Trimming left V 0 bases short and J 3 bases short, with 10 bases between. This CDR3 has 14 residues. The CDR3 reads CASSLGGLHYEQYF. In nucleotides, the CDR3 is TGCGCCAGCAGCTTGGGGGGGCTTCACTACGAGCAGTACTTC.

This clonotype was seen many times. The chain has TRBV12-3 or TRBV12-4 and TRBJ2-2, with TRBD1 identical over 7 bases. The CDR3 sequence is 14 residues long. With V trimmed by 5 bases and J by 4 bases, 4 bases remained unmatched. DNA of the CDR3: TGTGCCAGCAGTCCAGGGGGAACCACCGGGGAGCTGTTTTTT. Protein sequence: CASSPGGTTGELFF.

Points on this clonotype: This could be a read error, since a much larger clone is one nucleotide away. V and J are TRBV2 and TRBJ1-4; possible D gene TRBD1, 5 bases. This CDR3 contains 14 residues. Germline V gene sequence: CDR1 SNHLY, CDR2 FYNNEI. Trimming took 7 bases from V and 5 from J, leaving 14 bases between them. The CDR3 sequence: CASKGVGGNEKLFF. Written as DNA, the CDR3 is TGTGCCAGCAAAGGAGTGGGGGGGAATGAAAAACTGTTTTTT.

In its sample, this clonotype was seen many times. The J gene is TRBJ1-6, the V gene TRBV9; D is unclear. CDR3 size: 12 residues. The V and J ends lost 3 bases and 5 bases respectively, with 3 bases between them. Per germline, CDR1 SGDLS and CDR2 YYNGEE. The CDR3 region is CASSDNNSPLHF. The DNA for the CDR3 is TGTGCCAGCAGCGACAATAATTCACCCCTCCACTTT.

This clonotype was seen a handful of times. The J gene is TRBJ2-2, the V gene TRBV12-3 or TRBV12-4; TRBD2 might be the D (6 bases). This CDR3 spans 14 amino acids. Trimming removed 7 bases from V and 4 bases from J, with 13 bases in between. DNA of the CDR3: TGTGCCAGCATCCTTGGGGGGAGCACCGGGGAGCTGTTTTTT. It is translated as CASILGGSTGELFF.